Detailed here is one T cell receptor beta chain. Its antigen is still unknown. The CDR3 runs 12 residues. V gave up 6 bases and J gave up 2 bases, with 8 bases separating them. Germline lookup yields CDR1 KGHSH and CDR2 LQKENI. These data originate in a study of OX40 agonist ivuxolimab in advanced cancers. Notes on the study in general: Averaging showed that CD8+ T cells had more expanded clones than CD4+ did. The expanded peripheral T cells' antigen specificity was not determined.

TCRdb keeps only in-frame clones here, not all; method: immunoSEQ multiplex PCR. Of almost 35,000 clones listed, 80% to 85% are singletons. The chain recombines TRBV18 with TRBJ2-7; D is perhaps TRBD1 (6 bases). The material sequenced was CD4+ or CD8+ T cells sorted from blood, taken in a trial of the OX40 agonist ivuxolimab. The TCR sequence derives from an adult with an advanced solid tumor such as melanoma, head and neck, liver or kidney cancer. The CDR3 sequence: CASSDSTYEQYF. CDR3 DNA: TGTGCCAGCTCGGACAGTACCTACGAGCAGTACTTC.